A selection of T cell receptor beta chains follows, all from one sample in a study of blood T cell repertoires in COVID-19. TCRdb's table, derived via immunoSEQ multiplex PCR, lists solely in-frame clones and lacks some. Here the sample spans 150,000 or so clones, approximately 85% being singletons. The sample comprised peripheral blood. These receptors were taken from a man in his 60s with COVID-19, enrolled during active disease. The CDR3 runs from the conserved cysteine through the conserved F or W. Each record gives: clone size, V gene, D gene, J gene, CDR3 protein, CDR3 DNA. The D gene is left open where the match is weak. Expanded clones get a size class; other rows say once, few or many, or leave the size out.

clone size: NA
V gene: TRBV19
D gene: TRBD2
J gene: TRBJ2-3
CDR3 protein: CASSISLAGTDTQYF
CDR3 DNA: TGTGCCAGTAGTATATCGCTAGCGGGCACAGATACGCAGTATTTT

clone size: NA
V gene: TRBV7-3
D gene: NA
J gene: TRBJ2-3
CDR3 protein: CASSLNGVTDTQYF
CDR3 DNA: TGTGCCAGCAGCTTAAACGGGGTCACAGATACGCAGTATTTT

clone size: NA
V gene: TRBV30
D gene: TRBD1
J gene: TRBJ1-5
CDR3 protein: CAWTGQGAAQPQHF
CDR3 DNA: TGTGCCTGGACGGGACAGGGGGCAGCTCAGCCCCAGCATTTT

clone size: NA
V gene: TRBV7-9
D gene: TRBD1
J gene: TRBJ1-2
CDR3 protein: CASSLARGQTNYGYTF
CDR3 DNA: TGTGCCAGCAGCTTAGCGAGGGGACAGACTAACTATGGCTACACCTTC

clone size: NA
V gene: TRBV5-1
D gene: TRBD1
J gene: TRBJ2-7
CDR3 protein: CASSRQGAYEQYF
CDR3 DNA: TGCGCCAGCAGCCGACAGGGGGCGTACGAGCAGTACTTC

clone size: NA
V gene: TRBV7-3
D gene: NA
J gene: TRBJ1-1
CDR3 protein: CASSAGVNTEAFF
CDR3 DNA: TGTGCCAGCAGCGCGGGCGTGAACACTGAAGCTTTCTTT

clone size: NA
V gene: TRBV6-6
D gene: TRBD1
J gene: TRBJ1-4
CDR3 protein: CASSSAGTGNEKLFF
CDR3 DNA: TGTGCCAGCAGTTCCGCCGGGACAGGGAATGAAAAACTGTTTTTT

clone size: NA
V gene: TRBV25-1
D gene: NA
J gene: TRBJ2-5
CDR3 protein: CASSETQFQETQYF
CDR3 DNA: TGTGCCAGCAGTGAGACACAATTCCAAGAGACCCAGTACTTC

clone size: NA
V gene: TRBV19
D gene: NA
J gene: TRBJ1-5
CDR3 protein: CASRPQSQGSNQPQHF
CDR3 DNA: TGTGCCAGTAGACCCCAGTCGCAGGGGAGCAATCAGCCCCAGCATTTT

clone size: few
V gene: TRBV11-2
D gene: NA
J gene: TRBJ2-2
CDR3 protein: CASSLVGTGELFF
CDR3 DNA: TGTGCCAGCAGCTTAGTCGGCACCGGGGAGCTGTTTTTT

clone size: NA
V gene: TRBV28
D gene: NA
J gene: TRBJ2-7
CDR3 protein: CASSLAAVGGPYEQYF
CDR3 DNA: TGTGCCAGCAGTTTGGCGGCGGTGGGTGGCCCCTACGAGCAGTACTTC

clone size: once
V gene: TRBV10-3
D gene: TRBD1
J gene: TRBJ1-5
CDR3 protein: CAISESGGQSQPQHF
CDR3 DNA: TGTGCCATCAGTGAGTCAGGGGGACAGTCCCAGCCCCAGCATTTT

clone size: NA
V gene: TRBV7-2
D gene: TRBD1
J gene: TRBJ1-5
CDR3 protein: CASSPRSGQSISQPQHF
CDR3 DNA: TGTGCCAGCAGCCCCCGCTCGGGACAGTCCATCTCCCAGCCCCAGCATTTT

clone size: once
V gene: TRBV19
D gene: TRBD1
J gene: TRBJ1-2
CDR3 protein: CASSASGQGANYGYTF
CDR3 DNA: TGTGCCAGTAGTGCCTCCGGACAGGGGGCAAACTATGGCTACACCTTC

clone size: NA
V gene: TRBV7-6
D gene: TRBD1
J gene: TRBJ2-1
CDR3 protein: CASSETGTAYNEQFF
CDR3 DNA: TGTGCCAGCAGCGAAACCGGGACAGCTTACAATGAGCAGTTCTTC

clone size: NA
V gene: TRBV6-2/TRBV6-3
D gene: NA
J gene: TRBJ1-5
CDR3 protein: CASSSTRQAPDQPQHF
CDR3 DNA: TGTGCCAGCAGCTCCACCAGACAGGCCCCAGATCAGCCCCAGCATTTT

clone size: NA
V gene: TRBV24-1
D gene: TRBD1
J gene: TRBJ2-2
CDR3 protein: CATSDPGQANTGELFF
CDR3 DNA: TGTGCCACCAGTGATCCGGGACAGGCGAACACCGGGGAGCTGTTTTTT

clone size: NA
V gene: TRBV7-2
D gene: TRBD2
J gene: TRBJ2-1
CDR3 protein: CASSLRGGENEQFF
CDR3 DNA: TGTGCCAGCAGCTTAAGGGGAGGGGAGAATGAGCAGTTCTTC

clone size: NA
V gene: TRBV6-5
D gene: NA
J gene: TRBJ2-7
CDR3 protein: CASSTEAGSTYEQYF
CDR3 DNA: TGTGCCAGCAGTACCGAAGCGGGTAGTACCTACGAGCAGTACTTC

clone size: NA
V gene: TRBV7-2
D gene: NA
J gene: TRBJ2-1
CDR3 protein: CASRAGSSYNEQFF
CDR3 DNA: TGTGCCAGCAGGGCGGGGAGCTCCTACAATGAGCAGTTCTTC

clone size: NA
V gene: TRBV6-5
D gene: TRBD2
J gene: TRBJ2-5
CDR3 protein: CASSWTSGQETQYF
CDR3 DNA: TGTGCCAGCAGCTGGACTAGCGGGCAGGAGACCCAGTACTTC

clone size: NA
V gene: TRBV5-5
D gene: TRBD2
J gene: TRBJ2-1
CDR3 protein: CASSLAGLAPNEQFF
CDR3 DNA: TGTGCCAGCAGCTTGGCGGGACTAGCTCCCAATGAGCAGTTCTTC

clone size: NA
V gene: TRBV5-1
D gene: TRBD1
J gene: TRBJ1-1
CDR3 protein: CASSPGQVGTEAFF
CDR3 DNA: TGCGCCAGCAGCCCTGGACAGGTCGGCACTGAAGCTTTCTTT

clone size: NA
V gene: TRBV24-1
D gene: NA
J gene: TRBJ1-5
CDR3 protein: CATSHQGSNQPQHF
CDR3 DNA: TGTGCCACCAGTCACCAGGGAAGCAATCAGCCCCAGCATTTT

clone size: NA
V gene: TRBV19
D gene: TRBD1
J gene: TRBJ1-4
CDR3 protein: CASSIDSTGGTEKLFF
CDR3 DNA: TGTGCCAGTAGTATAGATTCCACAGGGGGCACTGAAAAACTGTTTTTT

clone size: NA
V gene: TRBV3-1/TRBV3-2
D gene: TRBD1
J gene: TRBJ2-3
CDR3 protein: CASSHPRTGARTDTQYF
CDR3 DNA: TGTGCCAGCAGCCATCCCCGGACAGGGGCCCGCACAGATACGCAGTATTTT

clone size: few
V gene: TRBV3-1/TRBV3-2
D gene: NA
J gene: TRBJ1-4
CDR3 protein: CASKHGQNEKLFF
CDR3 DNA: TGTGCCAGCAAACACGGACAGAATGAAAAACTGTTTTTT